This entry features one TCR beta chain sequence. The entry originates in a study of control samples from healthy donors and cancer patients. There are 13 residues in the CDR3. V shed 9 bases and J 0 bases; nucleotides not matched to a gene: 2. CDR1 is KGHDR and CDR2 is SFDVKD in the germline V gene. The data were produced by immunoSEQ multiplex PCR, yet TCRdb's version contains in-frame clones alone and is incomplete. The data show some 74,000 clones, 94% seen once. Sequenced material: blood. The receptor comes from a woman younger than 45 in good health. V usage is TRBV24-1 and J usage is TRBJ1-2, with TRBD1 identical over 8 bases. In DNA, the CDR3 is TGTGCCACCGCGGGACAGGCTAACTATGGCTACACCTTC. It yields the protein CATAGQANYGYTF.